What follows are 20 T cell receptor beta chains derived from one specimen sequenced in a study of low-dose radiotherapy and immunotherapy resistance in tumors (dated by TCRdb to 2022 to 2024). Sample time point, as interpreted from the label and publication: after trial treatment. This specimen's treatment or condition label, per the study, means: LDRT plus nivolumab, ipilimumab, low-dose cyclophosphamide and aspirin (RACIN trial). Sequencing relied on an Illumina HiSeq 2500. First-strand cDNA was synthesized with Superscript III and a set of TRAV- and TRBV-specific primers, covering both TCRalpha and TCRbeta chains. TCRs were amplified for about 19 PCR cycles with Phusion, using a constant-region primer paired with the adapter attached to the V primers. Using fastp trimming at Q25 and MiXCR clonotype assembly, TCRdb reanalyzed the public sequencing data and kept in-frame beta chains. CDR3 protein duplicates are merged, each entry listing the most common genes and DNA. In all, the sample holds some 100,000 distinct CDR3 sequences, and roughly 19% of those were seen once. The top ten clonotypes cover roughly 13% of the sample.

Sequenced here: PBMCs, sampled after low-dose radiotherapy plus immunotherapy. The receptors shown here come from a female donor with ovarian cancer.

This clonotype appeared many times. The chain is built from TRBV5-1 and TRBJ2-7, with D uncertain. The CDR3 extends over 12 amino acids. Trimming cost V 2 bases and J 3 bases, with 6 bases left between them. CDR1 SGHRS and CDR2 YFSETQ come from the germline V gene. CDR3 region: CASSFNRYEQYF. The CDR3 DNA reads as TGCGCCAGCAGCTTTAACCGCTACGAGCAGTACTTC.

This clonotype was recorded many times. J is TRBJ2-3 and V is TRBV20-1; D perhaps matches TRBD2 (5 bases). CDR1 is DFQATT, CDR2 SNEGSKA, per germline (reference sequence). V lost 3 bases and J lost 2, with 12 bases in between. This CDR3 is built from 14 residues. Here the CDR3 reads CSASGEGLTDTQYF. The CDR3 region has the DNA TGCAGTGCTAGCGGCGAGGGCCTCACAGATACGCAGTATTTT.

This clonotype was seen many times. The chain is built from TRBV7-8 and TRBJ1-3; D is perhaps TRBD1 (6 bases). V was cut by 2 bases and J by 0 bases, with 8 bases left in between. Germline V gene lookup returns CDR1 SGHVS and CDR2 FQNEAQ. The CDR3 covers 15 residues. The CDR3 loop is CASSLMGASGNTIYF. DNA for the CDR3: TGTGCCAGCAGCTTAATGGGGGCCTCTGGAAACACCATATATTTT.

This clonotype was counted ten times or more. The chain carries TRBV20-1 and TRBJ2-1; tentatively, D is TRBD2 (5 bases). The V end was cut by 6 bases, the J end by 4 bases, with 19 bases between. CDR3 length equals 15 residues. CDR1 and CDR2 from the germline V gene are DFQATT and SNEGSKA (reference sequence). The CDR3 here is CSARTAGLDYNEQFF. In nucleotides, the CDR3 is TGCAGTGCGAGAACCGCCGGACTGGATTACAATGAGCAGTTCTTC.

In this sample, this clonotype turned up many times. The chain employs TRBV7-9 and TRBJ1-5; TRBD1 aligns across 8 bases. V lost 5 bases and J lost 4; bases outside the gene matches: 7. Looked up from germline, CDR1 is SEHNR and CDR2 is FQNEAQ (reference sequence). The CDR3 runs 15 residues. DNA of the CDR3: TGTGCCAGCAGCCCGCAGGGGGCCGGGAATCAGCCCCAGCATTTT. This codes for CASSPQGAGNQPQHF.

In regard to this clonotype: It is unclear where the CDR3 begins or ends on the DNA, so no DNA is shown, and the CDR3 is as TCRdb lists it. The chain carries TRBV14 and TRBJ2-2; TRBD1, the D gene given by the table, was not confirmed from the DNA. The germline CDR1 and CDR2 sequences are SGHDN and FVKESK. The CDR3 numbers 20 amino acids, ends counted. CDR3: CASSPLPGFVGPNTGELFFF.

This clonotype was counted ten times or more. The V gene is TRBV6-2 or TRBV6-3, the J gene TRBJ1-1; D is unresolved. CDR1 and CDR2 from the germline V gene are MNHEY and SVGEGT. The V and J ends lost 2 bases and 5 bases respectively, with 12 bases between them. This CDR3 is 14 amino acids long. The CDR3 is CASSYAPPATEAFF. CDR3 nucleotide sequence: TGTGCCAGCAGTTACGCCCCCCCGGCGACTGAAGCTTTCTTT.

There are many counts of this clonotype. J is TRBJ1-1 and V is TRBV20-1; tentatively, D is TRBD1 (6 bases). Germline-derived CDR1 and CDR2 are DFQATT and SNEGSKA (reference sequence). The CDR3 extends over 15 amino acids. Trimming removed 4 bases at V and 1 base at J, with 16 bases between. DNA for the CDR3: TGCAGTGCTAATAAGCCGGGACACCCGAACACTGAAGCTTTCTTT. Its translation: CSANKPGHPNTEAFF.

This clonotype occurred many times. The CDR3 region is CASSLVRGDGYGYTF. Written as DNA, the CDR3 is TGCGCCAGCAGCTTGGTGCGTGGGGACGGCTATGGCTACACCTTC. The chain is built from TRBV5-1 and TRBJ1-2, with D possibly TRBD1 on 5 matching bases. Trimming took 0 bases from V and 4 from J, leaving 13 bases between them. Per germline, CDR1 SGHRS and CDR2 YFSETQ. The CDR3 loop spans 15 amino acids. Variable domain in full (rest from reference TRBV5-1 and TRBJ1-2): KAGVTQTPRYLIKTRGQQVTLSCSPISGHRSVSWYQQTPGQGLQFLFEYFSETQRNKGNFPGRFSGRQFSNSRSEMNVSTLELGDSALYLCASSLVRGDGYGYTFGSGTRLTVV.

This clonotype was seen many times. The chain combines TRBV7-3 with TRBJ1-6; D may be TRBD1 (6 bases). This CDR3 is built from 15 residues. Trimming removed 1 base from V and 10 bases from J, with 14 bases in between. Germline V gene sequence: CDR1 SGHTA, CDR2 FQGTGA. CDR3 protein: CASSLRGAEGSPLHF. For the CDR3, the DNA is TGTGCCAGCAGCTTAAGGGGGGCCGAGGGATCACCCCTCCACTTT.

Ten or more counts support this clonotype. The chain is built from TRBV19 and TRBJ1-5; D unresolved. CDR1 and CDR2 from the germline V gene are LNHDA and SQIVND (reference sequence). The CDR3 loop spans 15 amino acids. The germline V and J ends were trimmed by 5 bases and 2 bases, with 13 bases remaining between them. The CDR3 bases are TGTGCCAGTAGTTCCCGGTTGGTTGGCAATCAGCCCCAGCATTTT. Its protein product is CASSSRLVGNQPQHF.

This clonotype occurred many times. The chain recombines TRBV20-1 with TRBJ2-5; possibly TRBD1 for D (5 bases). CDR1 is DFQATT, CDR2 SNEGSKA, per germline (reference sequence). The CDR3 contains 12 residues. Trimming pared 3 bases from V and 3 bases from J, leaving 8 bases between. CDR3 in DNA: TGCAGTGCTAGTTCCAGGGAAGAGACCCAGTACTTC. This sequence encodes CSASSREETQYF.

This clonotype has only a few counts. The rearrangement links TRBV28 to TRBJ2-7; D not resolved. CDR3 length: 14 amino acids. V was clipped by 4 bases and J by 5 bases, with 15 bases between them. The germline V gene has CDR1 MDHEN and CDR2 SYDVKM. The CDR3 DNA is TGTGCCAGCAGTTGGCGGCCATTCCCTCACGAGCAGTACTTC. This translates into CASSWRPFPHEQYF.

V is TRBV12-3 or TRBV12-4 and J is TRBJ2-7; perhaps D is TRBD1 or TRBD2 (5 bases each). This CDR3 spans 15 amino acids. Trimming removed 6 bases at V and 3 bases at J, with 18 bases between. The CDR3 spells CASRAGTAIGYEQYF. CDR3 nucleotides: TGTGCCAGCAGAGCCGGGACGGCCATTGGCTACGAGCAGTACTTC.

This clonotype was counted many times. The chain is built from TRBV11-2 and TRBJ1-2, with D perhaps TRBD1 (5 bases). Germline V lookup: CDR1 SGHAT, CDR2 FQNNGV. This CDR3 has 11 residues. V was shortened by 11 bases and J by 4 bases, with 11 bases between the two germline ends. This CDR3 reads CAPDSSYGYTF. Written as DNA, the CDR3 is TGTGCCCCAGACAGCTCCTATGGCTACACCTTC.

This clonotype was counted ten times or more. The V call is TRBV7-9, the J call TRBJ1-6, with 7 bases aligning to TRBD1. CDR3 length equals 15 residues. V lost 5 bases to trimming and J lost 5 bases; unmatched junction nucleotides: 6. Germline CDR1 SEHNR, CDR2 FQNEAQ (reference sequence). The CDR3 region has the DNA TGTGCCAGCAGCCGGAAACAGGGGAATAATTCACCCCTCCACTTT. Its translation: CASSRKQGNNSPLHF.

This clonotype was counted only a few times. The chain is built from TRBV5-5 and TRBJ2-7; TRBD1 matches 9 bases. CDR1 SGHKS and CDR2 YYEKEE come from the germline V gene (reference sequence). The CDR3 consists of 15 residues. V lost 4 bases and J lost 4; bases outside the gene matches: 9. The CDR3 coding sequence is TGTGCCAGCAGCCGTCCGGGACAGGGTTCGTACGAGCAGTACTTC. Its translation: CASSRPGQGSYEQYF. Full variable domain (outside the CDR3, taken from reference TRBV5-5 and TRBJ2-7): DAGVTQSPTHLIKTRGQQVTLRCSPISGHKSVSWYQQVLGQGPQFIFQYYEKEERGRGNFPDRFSARQFPNYSSELNVNALLLGDSALYLCASSRPGQGSYEQYFGPGTRLTVT.

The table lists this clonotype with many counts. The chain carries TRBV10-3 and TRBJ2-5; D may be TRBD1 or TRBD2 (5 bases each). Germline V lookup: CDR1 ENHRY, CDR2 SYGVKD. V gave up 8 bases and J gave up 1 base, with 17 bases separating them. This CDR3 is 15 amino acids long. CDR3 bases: TGTGCCATCCAAAGGCGGGCAGGGACCCAAGAGACCCAGTACTTC. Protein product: CAIQRRAGTQETQYF.

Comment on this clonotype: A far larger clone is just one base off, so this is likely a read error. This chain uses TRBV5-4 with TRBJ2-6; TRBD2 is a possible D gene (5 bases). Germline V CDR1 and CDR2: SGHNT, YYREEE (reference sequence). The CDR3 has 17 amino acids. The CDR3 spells CASRQDQAGLGANVLTF. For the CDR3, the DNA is TGCGCCAGCAGACAAGATCAGGCGGGCCTAGGGGCCAACGTCCTGACTTTC.

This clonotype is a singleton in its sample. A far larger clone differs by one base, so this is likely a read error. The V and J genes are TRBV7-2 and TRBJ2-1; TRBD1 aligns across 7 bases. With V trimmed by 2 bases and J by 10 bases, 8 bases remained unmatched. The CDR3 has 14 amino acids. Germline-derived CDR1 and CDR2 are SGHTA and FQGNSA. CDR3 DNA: TGTGCCAGCAGCTTAACAGGGGCCCCCTACGAGCAGTTCTTC. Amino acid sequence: CASSLTGAPYEQFF.